Following are 27 T cell receptor beta chains from one sample sequenced in a study of blood T cell repertoires in COVID-19. Sequencing used immunoSEQ multiplex PCR; TCRdb keeps in-frame clones, though not all of them. The sample holds about 120,000 clones, 70% to 80% seen once. The sequenced material came from peripheral blood. Receptor source: a middle-aged man with active or convalescent COVID-19.

The chain joins TRBV12-3 or TRBV12-4 to TRBJ2-3; D is unclear. The CDR3 has 11 residues. V lost 7 bases, J lost 8 bases, and 10 bases lay in between. The CDR3 here is CASTSGGTQYF. In nucleotides, the CDR3 is TGTGCCAGCACCTCGGGTGGTACGCAGTATTTT.

The rearrangement uses TRBV5-4 and TRBJ1-1; D gene uncertain. Germline-derived CDR1 and CDR2 are SGHNT and YYREEE (reference sequence). Trimming removed 2 bases at V and 7 bases at J, with 9 bases between. The CDR3 length is 12 residues. The CDR3 DNA sequence: TGTGCCAGCAGCTTTCAAGACTATGAAGCTTTCTTT. Translation: CASSFQDYEAFF.

The DNA of the CDR3 is TGTGCCAGCAGTTCGTGGACAGCGAACACTGAAGCTTTCTTT. It is translated as CASSSWTANTEAFF. V and J are TRBV6-5 and TRBJ1-1; D perhaps matches TRBD1 (6 bases). Germline lookup yields CDR1 MNHEY and CDR2 SVGAGI. The V and J ends lost 4 bases and 1 base respectively, with 10 bases between them. The CDR3 has 14 amino acids.

This sequence joins TRBV5-1 and TRBJ2-3; 9 nucleotides match TRBD2. The germline V gene has CDR1 SGHRS and CDR2 YFSETQ. The CDR3 length is 15 residues. V gave up 4 bases and J gave up 3 bases; unmatched junction bases: 6. The CDR3 bases are TGCGCCAGCAGCCTTCGAACTAGCGGGACAGATACGCAGTATTTT. Translation: CASSLRTSGTDTQYF.

The CDR3 region has the DNA TGTGCCTGGGCCCCCTACAGGGCCGGGGCCTACAATGAGCAGTTCTTC. Its translation: CAWAPYRAGAYNEQFF. The chain uses TRBV30 and TRBJ2-1; D possibly corresponds to TRBD1 (6 bases). Trimming removed 5 bases from V and 2 bases from J, with 19 bases in between. The CDR3 totals 16 residues. From germline, CDR1 is GTSNPN and CDR2 SVGIG (reference sequence). Supplemented by reference TRBV30 and TRBJ2-1, the full variable domain reads SQTIHQWPATLVQPVGSPLSLECTVEGTSNPNLYWYRQAAGRGLQLLFYSVGIGQISSEVPQNLSASRPQDRQFILSSKKLLLSDSGFYLCAWAPYRAGAYNEQFFGPGTRLTVL.

V gene TRBV19 combines with J gene TRBJ1-2; 9 bases are a match to TRBD1. The CDR3 is 16 amino acids. Trimming cost V 5 bases and J 2 bases; bases outside gene matches: 9. From germline, CDR1 is LNHDA and CDR2 SQIVND (reference sequence). This CDR3 reads CASSSGTGSLNYGYTF. For the CDR3, the DNA is TGTGCCAGTAGTTCCGGGACAGGGTCTTTAAACTATGGCTACACCTTC.

The gene calls are TRBV2 and TRBJ2-7; TRBD2 might be the D (5 bases). The CDR3 runs 15 residues. Germline V gives CDR1 SNHLY, CDR2 FYNNEI. The ends were cut back, 6 bases at V and 0 bases at J, with 15 bases in the middle. This chain's CDR3 is CASREWTQSSYEQYF. The CDR3 coding sequence is TGTGCCAGCAGGGAATGGACTCAGAGCTCCTACGAGCAGTACTTC.

This clone was detected a few times. This rearrangement joins TRBV27 to TRBJ1-6; TRBD1 matches at 10 bases. In germline, CDR1 is MNHEY, CDR2 SMNVEV (reference sequence). V trimming: 8 bases; J trimming: 7 bases; junction bases outside the gene matches: 11. This CDR3 is built from 16 residues. The CDR3, as DNA: TGTGCCAGCGGACTCACGGGACAGGGGAGAAATTCACCCCTCCACTTT. Translating gives CASGLTGQGRNSPLHF.

The chain uses TRBV12-5 and TRBJ2-1, with 7 bases matching TRBD2. CDR3 length equals 15 residues. With 5 bases clipped from V and 6 bases from J, the junction kept 10 bases outside the gene matches. Germline V gene data show CDR1 as LGHNT and CDR2 as FRNRAP. The CDR3 coding sequence is TGTGCTAGTGGTCTCCGACTAGCAGACCCCAATGAGCAGTTCTTC. Protein product: CASGLRLADPNEQFF.

The chain is built from TRBV18 and TRBJ2-1, with 7 nucleotides matching TRBD2. The V gene's germline CDR1 is KGHSH and CDR2 LQKENI. CDR3 size: 13 residues. V shed 2 bases, J shed 8 bases, and the junction held 3 bases outside the gene matches. The CDR3 sequence: CASSPTSADEQFF. CDR3 nucleotides: TGTGCCAGCTCACCAACTAGCGCCGATGAGCAGTTCTTC.

V and J are TRBV5-1 and TRBJ2-3; D is undetermined. The CDR3 is made up of 15 amino acids. V was trimmed by 2 bases and J by 1 base, leaving 11 bases between them. Looked up from germline, CDR1 is SGHRS and CDR2 is YFSETQ. The CDR3 spells CASSFYNQGTDTQYF. The CDR3 nucleotides read TGCGCCAGCAGCTTCTATAATCAGGGCACAGATACGCAGTATTTT.

The rearrangement links TRBV2 to TRBJ1-5; possibly TRBD1 for D (6 bases). The germline V and J ends were trimmed by 6 bases and 5 bases, with 11 bases remaining between them. CDR1 and CDR2 (germline): SNHLY, FYNNEI. CDR3 length equals 13 residues. CDR3 loop: CASRRQADQPQHF. Here the CDR3 DNA reads TGTGCCAGCAGAAGACAGGCTGATCAGCCCCAGCATTTT.

The rearrangement uses TRBV29-1 and TRBJ2-5; no clear D. The CDR3 sequence is 12 residues long. Per germline, CDR1 SQVTM and CDR2 ANQGSEA. Trimming shortened V by 0 bases and J by 5 bases, and 7 bases separated the two germline ends. This chain's CDR3 is CSVEDLGETQYF. The CDR3 nucleotides read TGCAGCGTTGAAGATCTCGGGGAGACCCAGTACTTC.

The V gene is TRBV29-1, the J gene TRBJ2-2; D not resolved. This CDR3 spans 12 amino acids. Trimming took off 5 bases at V and 4 bases at J, with 8 bases between the two ends. Germline V lookup: CDR1 SQVTM, CDR2 ANQGSEA. In nucleotides, the CDR3 is TGCAGCGTTATCATGTTCACCGGGGAGCTGTTTTTT. Translation: CSVIMFTGELFF.

The rearrangement links TRBV7-6 to TRBJ2-5; 8 nucleotides match TRBD1. CDR3 size: 15 residues. Germline V gene data show CDR1 as SGHVS and CDR2 as FNYEAQ. V dropped 3 bases and J dropped 4; count of bases not matched to a gene: 7. CDR3 residues: CASSFSRTGLETQYF. The CDR3 bases are TGTGCCAGCAGCTTCAGCCGGACAGGGTTAGAGACCCAGTACTTC.

The CDR3 DNA sequence: TGTGCCAGCAGGGGACAGGGGGCCTACGAGCAGTACTTC. This codes for CASRGQGAYEQYF. The chain employs TRBV12-3 or TRBV12-4 and TRBJ2-7; 11 nucleotides match TRBD1. CDR3 length equals 13 residues. Trimming at V came to 6 bases and at J to 2 bases, leaving 0 bases not matched to a gene.

The chain links TRBV4-1 to TRBJ1-5, with a possible D match to TRBD1 (6 bases). This CDR3 has 15 residues. The V gene lost 0 bases and the J gene lost 3 bases, with 9 bases spanning the gap. Per the germline V gene, CDR1 is MGHRA and CDR2 is YSYEKL. As DNA, the CDR3 is TGCGCCAGCAGCCAAGATGGACAGATCAATCAGCCCCAGCATTTT. Protein sequence: CASSQDGQINQPQHF.

This clone is a singleton in its sample. This sequence joins TRBV7-9 and TRBJ1-2, with TRBD1 matching over 9 bases. The V and J ends lost 5 bases and 8 bases, in that order; junction bases with no gene match: 12. Germline values: CDR1 SEHNR, CDR2 FQNEAQ (reference sequence). This CDR3 region has 15 residues. Written as DNA, the CDR3 is TGTGCCAGCAGCCGGGGACAGGGAGGTATCGAGGGCTACACCTTC. Its translation is CASSRGQGGIEGYTF.

The chain is built from TRBV19 and TRBJ1-1; 8 bases map to TRBD1. The germline V gene has CDR1 LNHDA and CDR2 SQIVND (reference sequence). With 6 bases clipped from V and 3 bases from J, the junction kept 3 bases outside the gene matches. The CDR3 runs to 13 residues. The CDR3 is CASRETGDTEAFF. CDR3 coding DNA: TGTGCCAGTAGGGAGACAGGGGACACTGAAGCTTTCTTT.

J is TRBJ2-7 and V is TRBV2; 7 bases map to TRBD2. The V gene end was trimmed by 7 bases and the J gene end by 7 bases; junction bases not matched to a gene: 10. Germline CDR1 reads SNHLY; CDR2 reads FYNNEI. CDR3 length equals 13 residues. The CDR3, as DNA: TGTGCCAGCAACCCGGGCGGGAGAGGGGAGCAGTACTTC. This codes for CASNPGGRGEQYF.

This sequence joins TRBV6-5 and TRBJ1-5; 7 nucleotides align to TRBD1. V was pared by 6 bases and J by 0 bases, with 5 bases of the junction left unmatched. Germline loops: CDR1 MNHEY, CDR2 SVGAGI. The CDR3 contains 15 residues. CDR3 sequence: CASRQQGHSNQPQHF. The DNA for the CDR3 is TGTGCCAGCAGACAACAGGGGCATAGCAATCAGCCCCAGCATTTT.

This chain connects TRBV5-1 to TRBJ2-3; 7 nucleotides align to TRBD2. The germline V gene has CDR1 SGHRS and CDR2 YFSETQ. The CDR3 is 18 residues long. The V gene end was trimmed by 0 bases and the J gene end by 0 bases; junction bases not matched to a gene: 10. In DNA form, the CDR3 reads TGCGCCAGCAGCTTGGAAGGAGAACTAGCGATTAGCACAGATACGCAGTATTTT. Translating gives CASSLEGELAISTDTQYF.

This chain links TRBV3-1 (or the pseudogene TRBV3-2) with TRBJ1-2; D call uncertain. The length of the CDR3 is 16 residues. V was trimmed by 0 bases and J by 3 bases, leaving 14 bases between them. Germline V gene data show CDR1 as LGHDT and CDR2 as YNNKEL (reference sequence). The CDR3 DNA reads TGTGCCAGCAGCCAAGATCATGGCCTGAAAGACTATGGCTACACCTTC. As protein: CASSQDHGLKDYGYTF.

This sequence joins TRBV2 and TRBJ2-5; 9 bases align to TRBD1. CDR1 is SNHLY and CDR2 is FYNNEI in the germline V gene. Unmatched junction bases numbered 10, after V lost 6 bases and J lost 5 bases. This CDR3 is 15 amino acids long. CDR3 amino acids: CASSGTGGFSETQYF. CDR3 coding DNA: TGTGCCAGCAGCGGAACAGGGGGCTTTTCGGAGACCCAGTACTTC. Filled out from reference TRBV2 and TRBJ2-5, the complete variable domain reads EPEVTQTPSHQVTQMGQEVILRCVPISNHLYFYWYRQILGQKVEFLVSFYNNEISEKSEIFDDQFSVERPDGSNFTLKIRSTKLEDSAMYFCASSGTGGFSETQYFGPGTRLLVL.

The chain recombines TRBV18 with TRBJ1-2; 9 bases agree with TRBD1. Germline loops: CDR1 KGHSH, CDR2 LQKENI. Germline trimming cut 1 base from V and 5 bases from J; bases unmatched to any gene: 5. This CDR3 contains 15 residues. The CDR3 DNA reads TGTGCCAGCTCACCACTCGGGACAGGGCGGTATGGCTACACCTTC. Its protein product is CASSPLGTGRYGYTF.

This sequence joins TRBV6-5 and TRBJ1-5; weak D call: TRBD1 (6 bases). V lost 6 bases and J lost 2, with 14 bases in between. The CDR3 is 15 amino acids. Per germline, CDR1 MNHEY and CDR2 SVGAGI. CDR3 sequence: CASSNTGSGNQPQHF. The CDR3 DNA reads as TGTGCCAGCAGCAACACAGGGTCTGGCAATCAGCCCCAGCATTTT.

This clone was observed a few times. The V gene is TRBV6-2 or TRBV6-3, the J gene TRBJ2-1; D is possibly TRBD2 (5 bases). Germline V gives CDR1 MNHEY, CDR2 SVGEGT. The CDR3 loop spans 18 amino acids. V was trimmed by 4 bases and J by 3 bases, leaving 22 bases between them. The CDR3 protein is CASSSLEAGPLLYNEQFF. The CDR3 region has the DNA TGTGCCAGCAGTTCTCTCGAGGCGGGCCCCCTTCTCTACAATGAGCAGTTCTTC.